This record covers a single TCR beta chain. Its antigen remains unknown. Repeated repertoire sampling spanned the course of chemoradiotherapy. This CDR3 is 15 amino acids long. The germline V gene has CDR1 SGHTA and CDR2 FQGTGA. V lost 4 bases, J lost 4 bases, and 16 bases lay in between. TCRdb's copy holds only in-frame clones and misses some; the assay was immunoSEQ multiplex PCR. Altogether around 13,000 clones are present, roughly nine tenths being singletons, with the ten largest covering about a fifth. The data belong to a study of chemoradiotherapy in HPV16-positive cancers. Study-wide points: Functional assays defining HPV-specific T cells used only a couple of HPV16-positive patients. Candidate HPV-specific clones and E7-related TCR motifs grew in tumor during treatment.

The receptor was derived from a human donor with HPV-associated anogenital cancer. The sequences come from blood, collected from a patient who underwent chemoradiotherapy. The chain couples TRBV7-3 to TRBJ1-1, with D possibly matching TRBD1 (6 bases). The CDR3 DNA sequence: TGTGCCAGCAGCTCCCGCGGGGGGCTAGGCACTGAAGCTTTCTTT. Translated: CASSSRGGLGTEAFF.